This TCR beta chain was sequenced in a study of tumor T cells in aggressive B-cell lymphoma. CDR1 is SGHAT, CDR2 FQNNGV, per germline. The CDR3 consists of 14 residues. Clones were read by immunoSEQ multiplex PCR, and TCRdb kept only the in-frame ones, dropping some. The repertoire has roughly 2,400 clones, around 94% of them found once; the top ten carry 2% to 3%. This chain connects TRBV11-2 to TRBJ2-5; 8 bases fit TRBD1. The DNA matches TRBJ2-7 better at its end, which makes the J call doubtful. Sequencing input: tumor tissue. This clonotype originated in an adult with diffuse large B cell lymphoma. The DNA for the CDR3 is TGTGCCAGCAGCTTAGTCGGACAGGGCTACGAGCAGTACTTC. Encoded protein: CASSLVGQGYEQYF.